This T cell receptor (beta chain) was recovered during a study of control samples from healthy donors and cancer patients. The CDR3 totals 14 residues. Trimming took 5 bases from V and 6 from J, leaving 13 bases between them. Germline V gives CDR1 LNHDA, CDR2 SQIVND (reference sequence). Measured with immunoSEQ multiplex PCR; TCRdb has only the in-frame clones, and not every one. The table includes 150,000 to 200,000 clones, about nine tenths detected once. This sequence originates from a woman aged 40 to 50 in good health. Sequencing was carried out using blood. This chain connects TRBV19 to TRBJ2-2; unclear D gene. The CDR3 sequence is CASSLIRVAGELFF. The DNA of the CDR3 is TGTGCCAGTAGTTTAATTCGAGTGGCCGGGGAGCTGTTTTTT. The complete variable domain, with remaining parts taken from reference TRBV19 and TRBJ2-2, reads DGGITQSPKYLFRKEGQNVTLSCEQNLNHDAMYWYRQDPGQGLRLIYYSQIVNDFQKGDIAEGYSVSREKKESFPLTVTSAQKNPTAFYLCASSLIRVAGELFFGEGSRLTVL.